These 15 T cell receptor beta chains originate from one sample sequenced in a study of cytomegalovirus exposure and HLA in healthy donors. 13 Jbeta primers and 60 Vbeta primers were used for the PCR. Generated by immunoSEQ multiplex PCR, the TCRdb table keeps only in-frame clones and is missing some. The table shows 150,000 or so clones, with 65% to 70% occurring only once. The source material was PBMCs. The receptors stem from a young man in good health and CMV-seropositive.

The table lists this clone with a few counts. The chain has TRBV6-5 and TRBJ1-1; tentatively, D is TRBD1 (6 bases). Germline V gene sequence: CDR1 MNHEY, CDR2 SVGAGI. This CDR3 has 14 amino acids. The ends were cut back, 2 bases at V and 1 base at J, with 8 bases in the middle. DNA of the CDR3: TGTGCCAGCAGTTACGGGGGCCAGAACACTGAAGCTTTCTTT. This codes for CASSYGGQNTEAFF.

The gene calls are TRBV2 and TRBJ2-7; D is perhaps TRBD1 (5 bases). The V end was cut by 7 bases, the J end by 4 bases, with 20 bases between. This CDR3 is built from 15 residues. CDR1 SNHLY and CDR2 FYNNEI come from the germline V gene. CDR3 loop: CASTGAALVGYEQYF. CDR3 nucleotide sequence: TGTGCCAGCACTGGGGCAGCCCTCGTGGGGTACGAGCAGTACTTC. Based on the CDR3 plus reference TRBV2 and TRBJ2-7, the full variable domain is EPEVTQTPSHQVTQMGQEVILRCVPISNHLYFYWYRQILGQKVEFLVSFYNNEISEKSEIFDDQFSVERPDGSNFTLKIRSTKLEDSAMYFCASTGAALVGYEQYFGPGTRLTVT.

The chain employs TRBV6-4 and TRBJ2-1, with TRBD2 matching over 9 bases. This CDR3 comprises 16 residues. The V and J ends lost 3 bases and 2 bases, in that order; junction bases with no gene match: 5. Per the germline V gene, CDR1 is MRHNA and CDR2 is SNTAGT. The CDR3 coding sequence is TGTGCCAGCAGTGAGTCTAGCGGGACACCCTACAATGAGCAGTTCTTC. The encoded protein is CASSESSGTPYNEQFF.

This CDR3 is CASSFPGQSNEKLFF. CDR3 DNA sequence: TGTGCCAGCAGTTTTCCGGGACAGTCTAATGAAAAACTGTTTTTT. V is TRBV2 and J is TRBJ1-4; 7 nucleotides line up with TRBD1. The CDR3 contains 15 residues. Germline loops: CDR1 SNHLY, CDR2 FYNNEI. The V gene end was trimmed by 5 bases and the J gene end by 3 bases; junction bases not matched to a gene: 6.

This chain links TRBV7-3 with TRBJ2-7, with D possibly matching TRBD2 (6 bases). V lost 2 bases and J 0 bases, leaving 11 bases between the germline ends. The CDR3 is 15 residues long. Germline V gene data show CDR1 as SGHTA and CDR2 as FQGTGA. The CDR3, as DNA: TGTGCCAGCAGCTTACGCGGGAACCCCTCCTACGAGCAGTACTTC. Protein: CASSLRGNPSYEQYF.

The V and J genes are TRBV5-1 and TRBJ2-5; 8 nucleotides line up with TRBD1. TRBJ2-7 explains the end of the DNA better; the J call may be wrong. This CDR3 spans 14 amino acids. Germline lookup yields CDR1 SGHRS and CDR2 YFSETQ. The DNA of the CDR3 is TGCGCCAGCAGCTCCCGACAGGGGATCTACGAGCAGTACTTC. Translation gives CASSSRQGIYEQYF.

The rearrangement links TRBV20-1 to TRBJ1-2; D perhaps matches TRBD1 (5 bases). Between the trimmed V and J ends, which lost 7 bases and 8 bases, there was a span of 14 bases. CDR3 size: 11 residues. Germline V gene lookup returns CDR1 DFQATT and CDR2 SNEGSKA (reference sequence). The CDR3 DNA follows: TGCAGTGTAACCCAGGGAGGAGGCTACACCTTC. Translation gives CSVTQGGGYTF.

The gene calls are TRBV7-9 and TRBJ2-7, with 8 bases matching TRBD1. The CDR3 is made up of 13 amino acids. CDR1 is SEHNR, CDR2 FQNEAQ, per germline (reference sequence). The trim removed 7 bases at V and 12 bases at J, leaving 14 bases unmatched. The CDR3 DNA is TGTGCCAGCACCCCCGGTCCCCGGGACAGGTGGTACTTC. It specifies CASTPGPRDRWYF.

This clone was counted ten times or more. The chain is built from TRBV5-5 and TRBJ1-2; D ambiguous. Trimming pared 1 base from V and 0 bases from J, leaving 10 bases between. Germline V gene data show CDR1 as SGHKS and CDR2 as YYEKEE (reference sequence). The length of the CDR3 is 15 residues. This CDR3 is CASSLTSSANYGYTF. In DNA form, the CDR3 reads TGTGCCAGCAGCTTGACATCATCAGCTAACTATGGCTACACCTTC.

The chain links TRBV4-1 to TRBJ2-7; 9 bases line up with TRBD2. Losses at the gene ends were 2 bases for V and 3 bases for J; bases not matched to a gene: 2. The CDR3 consists of 14 residues. From germline, CDR1 is MGHRA and CDR2 YSYEKL. This CDR3 is CASSQRLADYEQYF. DNA of the CDR3: TGCGCCAGCAGCCAACGACTAGCGGACTACGAGCAGTACTTC.

This rearrangement joins TRBV7-8 to TRBJ1-1; 10 positions match TRBD1. V shed 4 bases and J 0 bases; nucleotides not matched to a gene: 2. This CDR3 spans 15 amino acids. Germline V lookup: CDR1 SGHVS, CDR2 FQNEAQ. The CDR3 nucleotides read TGTGCCAGCAGCTCGGACAGGGGGATGAACACTGAAGCTTTCTTT. Translated: CASSSDRGMNTEAFF. The variable domain in full, with the rest retrieved from reference TRBV7-8 and TRBJ1-1, is GAGVSQSPRYKVAKRGQDVALRCDPISGHVSLFWYQQALGQGPEFLTYFQNEAQLDKSGLPSDRFFAERPEGSVSTLKIQRTQQEDSAVYLCASSSDRGMNTEAFFGQGTRLTVV.

This clone was detected a few times. This chain links TRBV7-6 with TRBJ2-3, with 10 bases matching TRBD1. This CDR3 is 14 amino acids long. Germline V gene lookup returns CDR1 SGHVS and CDR2 FNYEAQ. V trimming: 6 bases; J trimming: 4 bases; junction bases outside the gene matches: 4. CDR3 nucleotides: TGTGCCAGCAGGCCGGGACAGGGGCCAGATACGCAGTATTTT. Translated, it gives CASRPGQGPDTQYF.

This CDR3 is CASSMYVGTGVSEQYF. For the CDR3, the DNA is TGTGCCAGTAGTATGTATGTAGGGACAGGGGTGTCCGAGCAGTACTTC. The chain employs TRBV19 and TRBJ2-7, with 10 bases matching TRBD1. J gave up 6 bases and V 3 bases, and 11 bases lay outside the gene matches. Germline-derived CDR1 and CDR2 are LNHDA and SQIVND (reference sequence). The CDR3 contains 16 residues.

The chain couples TRBV6-5 to TRBJ1-1, with D hard to call. V was cut by 6 bases and J by 1 base, with 15 bases left in between. From germline, CDR1 is MNHEY and CDR2 SVGAGI. The CDR3 length is 15 residues. The CDR3 reads CASRLSSVRNTEAFF. CDR3 in DNA: TGTGCCAGCAGACTTTCATCGGTAAGGAACACTGAAGCTTTCTTT.

V is TRBV6-5 and J is TRBJ2-7; the D gene is possibly TRBD2 (5 bases). The CDR3 totals 15 residues. Looked up from germline, CDR1 is MNHEY and CDR2 is SVGAGI. Trimming stripped 5 bases from V and 4 bases from J, with 18 bases between. CDR3 in DNA: TGTGCCAGCAGTCAGGACTCGGTGTTCTTTTACGAGCAGTACTTC. Amino acid sequence: CASSQDSVFFYEQYF.